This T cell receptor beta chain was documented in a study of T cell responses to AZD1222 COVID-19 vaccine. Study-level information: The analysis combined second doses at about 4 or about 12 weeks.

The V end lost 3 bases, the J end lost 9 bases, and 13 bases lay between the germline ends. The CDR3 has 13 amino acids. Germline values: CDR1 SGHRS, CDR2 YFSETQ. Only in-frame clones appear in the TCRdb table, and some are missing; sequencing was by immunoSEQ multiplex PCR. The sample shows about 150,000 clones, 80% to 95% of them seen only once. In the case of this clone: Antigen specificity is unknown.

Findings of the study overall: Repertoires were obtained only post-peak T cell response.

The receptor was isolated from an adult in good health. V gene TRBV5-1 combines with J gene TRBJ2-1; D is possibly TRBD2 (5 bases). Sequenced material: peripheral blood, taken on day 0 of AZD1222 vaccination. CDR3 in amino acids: CASSSRAVGEQFF. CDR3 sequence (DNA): TGCGCCAGCAGCTCGCGGGCAGTGGGTGAGCAGTTCTTC.